This T cell receptor (beta chain) was observed in a study of control samples from healthy donors and cancer patients. Trimming took 6 bases from V and 12 from J, leaving 12 bases between them. CDR3 length: 11 amino acids. Generated by immunoSEQ multiplex PCR, the TCRdb table keeps only in-frame clones and is missing some. This sample has 15,000 to 20,000 clones, with approximately 81% found just once. The receptor was derived from a woman in her 70s with lung cancer. The V call is TRBV12-3 or TRBV12-4, the J call TRBJ1-5, with unresolved D. The specimen sequenced was PBMCs. CDR3 protein: CASSFNILQHF. The DNA for the CDR3 is TGTGCCAGCAGCTTTAATATCCTCCAGCATTTT.